A single sample is the source of the 28 T cell receptor beta chains below, sequenced in a study of blood T cell repertoires in COVID-19. Repertoires were generated with immunoSEQ multiplex PCR, while TCRdb's copy carries only in-frame clones and drops some. The sample consists of 150,000 to 200,000 clones, approximately 90% of them appearing once. The sequenced material came from peripheral blood. Receptor source: a man aged 18 to 30 with acute or convalescent COVID-19.

The chain carries TRBV5-1 and TRBJ2-5; maybe TRBD2 (6 bases). V gave up 2 bases and J gave up 5 bases, with 13 bases separating them. Looked up from germline, CDR1 is SGHRS and CDR2 is YFSETQ. The CDR3 contains 14 residues. The CDR3 reads CASSLQDYRETQYF. CDR3 bases: TGCGCCAGCAGCTTACAGGACTACAGGGAGACCCAGTACTTC.

This clone was counted a few times. The chain combines TRBV30 with TRBJ1-6; D might be TRBD1 (5 bases). CDR3 size: 14 residues. Trimming cost V 3 bases and J 2 bases, with 8 bases left between them. Germline V gene sequence: CDR1 GTSNPN, CDR2 SVGIG (reference sequence). CDR3 amino acids: CAWSWTTYNSPLHF. The CDR3 nucleotides are TGTGCCTGGAGCTGGACAACCTATAATTCACCCCTCCACTTT.

The chain is built from TRBV6-4 and TRBJ2-2, with no clear D. CDR1 is MRHNA, CDR2 SNTAGT, per germline. The V gene lost 3 bases and the J gene lost 1 base, with 3 bases spanning the gap. The CDR3 sequence is 13 residues long. CDR3 residues: CASSDLNTGELFF. The CDR3 nucleotides are TGTGCCAGCAGTGATCTGAACACCGGGGAGCTGTTTTTT.

The rearrangement joins TRBV5-6 to TRBJ2-3; tentative D call: TRBD2 (5 bases). Germline values: CDR1 SGHDT, CDR2 YYEEEE. V gave up 0 bases and J gave up 3 bases, with 17 bases separating them. The CDR3 length is 17 residues. CDR3 region: CASSLGLRGRETDTQYF. The CDR3 coding sequence is TGTGCCAGCAGCTTGGGGTTGCGTGGAAGGGAGACAGATACGCAGTATTTT.

CDR3 amino acids: CAWSVPGGPDTEAFF. For the CDR3, the DNA is TGTGCCTGGAGTGTACCGGGGGGGCCAGACACTGAAGCTTTCTTT. The rearrangement joins TRBV30 to TRBJ1-1; D might be TRBD1 (6 bases). The CDR3 is made up of 15 amino acids. Germline CDR1 is GTSNPN and CDR2 is SVGIG (reference sequence). Trimming shortened V by 0 bases and J by 3 bases, and 14 bases separated the two germline ends.

This sequence joins TRBV7-9 and TRBJ1-2; 10 nucleotides agree with TRBD1. The CDR3 is 16 residues long. V dropped 5 bases and J dropped 6; count of bases not matched to a gene: 12. In germline, CDR1 is SEHNR, CDR2 FQNEAQ (reference sequence). Here the CDR3 reads CASSPTTGTGAHGYTF. The CDR3 DNA follows: TGTGCCAGCAGCCCGACGACCGGGACAGGGGCTCATGGCTACACCTTC. Full variable domain (missing parts from reference TRBV7-9 and TRBJ1-2): DTGVSQNPRHKITKRGQNVTFRCDPISEHNRLYWYRQTLGQGPEFLTYFQNEAQLEKSRLLSDRFSAERPKGSFSTLEIQRTEQGDSAMYLCASSPTTGTGAHGYTFGSGTRLTVV.

This chain uses TRBV7-8 with TRBJ1-6; possibly TRBD1 for D (5 bases). V was trimmed by 6 bases and J by 10 bases, leaving 22 bases between them. This CDR3 region has 16 residues. Germline-derived CDR1 and CDR2 are SGHVS and FQNEAQ. As DNA, the CDR3 is TGTGCCAGCAGTTCTAAAGTGGGTCAGGGTCCCTCACCCCTCCACTTT. Encoded protein: CASSSKVGQGPSPLHF.

The J gene is TRBJ2-2, the V gene TRBV5-4; tentative D call: TRBD1 (5 bases). Looked up from germline, CDR1 is SGHNT and CDR2 is YYREEE (reference sequence). V was pared by 0 bases and J by 4 bases, with 13 bases between. The CDR3 loop spans 16 amino acids. The CDR3 protein is CASSLGAGMATGELFF. The DNA for the CDR3 is TGTGCCAGCAGCTTGGGTGCAGGGATGGCCACCGGGGAGCTGTTTTTT.

The chain has TRBV7-3 and TRBJ2-1, with D possibly TRBD2 on 6 matching bases. Germline V gene sequence: CDR1 SGHTA, CDR2 FQGTGA. There are 15 residues in the CDR3. Trimming shortened V by 4 bases and J by 9 bases, and 19 bases separated the two germline ends. DNA of the CDR3: TGTGCCAGCAGCTCAAACCCCCGGGGAGGCGGTGAGCAGTTCTTC. Translating gives CASSSNPRGGGEQFF.

The chain uses TRBV6-6 and TRBJ2-1, with TRBD2 matching 10 bases. CDR1 MNHNY and CDR2 SVGAGI come from the germline V gene (reference sequence). With 5 bases clipped from V and 7 bases from J, the junction kept 8 bases outside the gene matches. This CDR3 is 15 amino acids long. The CDR3 region has the DNA TGTGCCAGCAGTGAGAGAGCGGGGGGGGGAAATGAGCAGTTCTTC. Protein sequence: CASSERAGGGNEQFF.

The chain couples TRBV11-2 to TRBJ2-1; 10 bases fit TRBD1. Trimming at V came to 4 bases and at J to 9 bases, leaving 6 bases not matched to a gene. This CDR3 contains 14 residues. Germline V gene sequence: CDR1 SGHAT, CDR2 FQNNGV. Here the CDR3 reads CASSSGQGGAEQFF. In DNA form, the CDR3 reads TGTGCCAGCAGCTCCGGACAGGGGGGAGCTGAGCAGTTCTTC.

The chain combines TRBV7-9 with TRBJ1-4; a weak D match, TRBD1 (6 bases). CDR1 is SEHNR and CDR2 is FQNEAQ in the germline V gene (reference sequence). Trimming removed 5 bases at V and 0 bases at J, with 13 bases between. This CDR3 comprises 16 residues. Written as DNA, the CDR3 is TGTGCCAGCAGCACTCCCCGGACAGCAACTAATGAAAAACTGTTTTTT. Translating it yields CASSTPRTATNEKLFF.

J is TRBJ1-3 and V is TRBV4-1; D uncertain. The germline CDR1 and CDR2 sequences are MGHRA and YSYEKL. Deletions cut 5 bases from V and 2 bases from J, with 7 bases between. The CDR3 contains 13 residues. In DNA form, the CDR3 reads TGCGCCAGCAGCGAGGTTCCTGGAAACACCATATATTTT. Its translation is CASSEVPGNTIYF.

V is TRBV5-1 and J is TRBJ1-3; D may be TRBD1 (5 bases). Between the trimmed V and J ends, which lost 4 bases and 3 bases, there was a span of 14 bases. Germline V gene lookup returns CDR1 SGHRS and CDR2 YFSETQ. The CDR3 consists of 15 residues. In DNA form, the CDR3 reads TGCGCCAGCAGCCATGGGTCAGGGAATGGAAACACCATATATTTT. This sequence encodes CASSHGSGNGNTIYF.

The chain couples TRBV2 to TRBJ1-6; D is possibly TRBD1 (6 bases). Per germline, CDR1 SNHLY and CDR2 FYNNEI. The CDR3 extends over 14 amino acids. V gave up 6 bases and J gave up 7 bases, with 13 bases separating them. The chain's CDR3 is CASRYRVGNSPLHF. The CDR3, as DNA: TGTGCCAGCAGATACAGGGTCGGAAATTCACCCCTCCACTTT.

V usage is TRBV19 and J usage is TRBJ1-3; perhaps TRBD1 as D (5 bases). Germline CDR1 and CDR2: LNHDA and SQIVND (reference sequence). V shed 10 bases and J shed 0 bases, with 13 bases lying between them. The CDR3 has 14 residues. The CDR3 DNA reads as TGTGCCACGACCGGGGGGAGCTCTGGAAACACCATATATTTT. It yields the protein CATTGGSSGNTIYF.

The chain couples TRBV2 to TRBJ1-6, with D perhaps TRBD1 (6 bases). Germline V CDR1 and CDR2: SNHLY, FYNNEI. The CDR3 totals 13 residues. The germline V and J ends were trimmed by 3 bases and 10 bases, with 10 bases remaining between them. The CDR3 bases are TGTGCCAGCAGTGATTCAGGGGAGTCACCCCTCCACTTT. Its protein product is CASSDSGESPLHF. Full variable domain (missing parts from reference TRBV2 and TRBJ1-6): EPEVTQTPSHQVTQMGQEVILRCVPISNHLYFYWYRQILGQKVEFLVSFYNNEISEKSEIFDDQFSVERPDGSNFTLKIRSTKLEDSAMYFCASSDSGESPLHFGNGTRLTVT.

The chain has TRBV7-2 and TRBJ2-3; 8 bases align to TRBD1. V shed 5 bases, J shed 4 bases, and the junction held 5 bases outside the gene matches. This CDR3 comprises 14 residues. From germline, CDR1 is SGHTA and CDR2 FQGNSA. CDR3 DNA sequence: TGTGCCAGCAGCCGGCAGGGGGCTGCAGATACGCAGTATTTT. It codes for CASSRQGAADTQYF.

Comment on this clone: The same CDR3 is also encoded by other DNA sequences in this sample. The rearrangement joins TRBV7-9 to TRBJ1-3; a possible D gene is TRBD1 (5 bases). This CDR3 region has 13 residues. Trimming cost V 1 base and J 7 bases, with 8 bases left between them. CDR1 is SEHNR and CDR2 is FQNEAQ in the germline V gene (reference sequence). The CDR3 spells CASSLVQANTIYF. CDR3 in DNA: TGTGCCAGCAGCTTAGTACAGGCCAACACCATATATTTT.

The genes are TRBV4-1 and TRBJ1-2, with D uncertain. This CDR3 contains 12 residues. Per the germline V gene, CDR1 is MGHRA and CDR2 is YSYEKL. The V gene lost 0 bases and the J gene lost 8 bases, with 7 bases spanning the gap. This CDR3 reads CASSQDLRGYTF. The CDR3 bases are TGCGCCAGCAGCCAAGATCTCAGGGGCTACACCTTC.

The chain recombines TRBV7-9 with TRBJ1-6; 7 bases match TRBD1. The CDR3 totals 18 residues. V dropped 4 bases and J dropped 5; count of bases not matched to a gene: 14. Germline-derived CDR1 and CDR2 are SEHNR and FQNEAQ (reference sequence). CDR3 sequence (DNA): TGTGCCAGCAGCTATATTAAGACAGGGAGCCTAAATAATTCACCCCTCCACTTT. This sequence encodes CASSYIKTGSLNNSPLHF.

V gene TRBV28 combines with J gene TRBJ1-5; the match to TRBD1 covers 12 bases. J gave up 6 bases and V 9 bases, and 9 bases lay outside the gene matches. CDR3 length equals 15 residues. Germline-derived CDR1 and CDR2 are MDHEN and SYDVKM. CDR3 protein: CARPGTGGLIQPQHF. For the CDR3, the DNA is TGTGCCAGGCCGGGGACAGGGGGCTTGATTCAGCCCCAGCATTTT. The full variable domain, rest sourced from reference TRBV28 and TRBJ1-5, is DVKVTQSSRYLVKRTGEKVFLECVQDMDHENMFWYRQDPGLGLRLIYFSYDVKMKEKGDIPEGYSVSREKKERFSLILESASTNQTSMYLCARPGTGGLIQPQHFGDGTRLSIL.

V usage is TRBV11-3 and J usage is TRBJ1-1; D remains ambiguous. CDR3 length: 15 amino acids. V lost 3 bases, J lost 1 base, and 12 bases lay in between. Germline V CDR1 and CDR2: SGHNT, YENEEA. This CDR3 reads CASSLDFRPNTEAFF. As DNA, the CDR3 is TGTGCCAGCAGCTTGGACTTTCGTCCGAACACTGAAGCTTTCTTT.

This clone has a single count. DNA for the CDR3: TGTGCCAGCAGCCGAGCGGGGCAGCCCCAGCATTTT. Its protein product is CASSRAGQPQHF. The chain joins TRBV12-3 or TRBV12-4 to TRBJ1-5; D is unresolved. The CDR3 spans 12 residues. The germline V and J ends were trimmed by 6 bases and 7 bases, with 10 bases remaining between them.

This rearrangement joins TRBV7-3 to TRBJ1-2; D might be TRBD1 (5 bases). With 5 bases removed from V and 6 bases from J, the gap between germline ends came to 19 bases. Germline lookup yields CDR1 SGHTA and CDR2 FQGTGA. This CDR3 is built from 15 residues. CDR3 DNA sequence: TGTGCCAGCAGCCCAATGGGGGGAGAGGATAATGGCTACACCTTC. Translating it yields CASSPMGGEDNGYTF.

The V and J genes are TRBV7-2 and TRBJ2-1; D uncertain. From germline, CDR1 is SGHTA and CDR2 FQGNSA. CDR3 length: 11 amino acids. Trimming cost V 3 bases and J 9 bases, with 6 bases left between them. CDR3 sequence (DNA): TGTGCCAGCAGCTTCAGTATTGAGCAGTTCTTC. It is translated as CASSFSIEQFF.

V and J are TRBV25-1 and TRBJ1-2, with 7 nucleotides matching TRBD1. J gave up 6 bases and V 5 bases, and 3 bases lay outside the gene matches. CDR3 length: 12 residues. Germline CDR1 reads MGHDK; CDR2 reads SYGVNS. CDR3 amino acids: CASSITGDGYTF. The CDR3 bases are TGTGCCAGCAGTATTACAGGGGATGGCTACACCTTC.

The rearrangement links TRBV4-1 to TRBJ1-1; 10 nucleotides agree with TRBD1. The length of the CDR3 is 17 residues. The germline CDR1 and CDR2 sequences are MGHRA and YSYEKL. The V segment lost 0 bases and the J segment 4 bases; nucleotides outside the gene matches: 8. This chain's CDR3 is CASSQEGTGDWSTEAFF. CDR3 DNA sequence: TGCGCCAGCAGCCAAGAGGGGACAGGGGACTGGAGCACTGAAGCTTTCTTT.